The 20 T cell receptor beta chains in this list originate from one sample, sequenced in a study of human T cells and chemical hapten exposure (dated by TCRdb to about 2021). Total RNA was isolated from unfractionated whole blood collected in Tempus Blood RNA tubes. Library preparation attached unique molecular identifiers to individual cDNA molecules for quantitative, reproducible TCR counting. TCRdb reran the public reads through fastp at Q25 and MiXCR, keeping productive beta chains. One record per CDR3 amino acid sequence lists the most common genes and DNA. Present in this sample are about 120,000 distinct CDR3 sequences, around 8.5% of which were seen just once. 1.2% to 1.5% of the sample is in the top ten clones. What was sequenced was whole blood. All receptors come from a human donor in good health. Some clones in this sample may be carry-over from other donors' samples. Donor details come from another sample of the same person, matched by shared clones.

The chain employs TRBV5-6 and TRBJ2-7; 9 bases align to TRBD1. Germline loops: CDR1 SGHDT, CDR2 YYEEEE. This CDR3 comprises 16 residues. The junction had 10 bases not matched to a gene; V was cut back by 0 bases and J by 6 bases. The CDR3 sequence: CASSLAGTGTEGEQYF. The CDR3 DNA follows: TGTGCCAGCAGCTTGGCCGGGACAGGGACGGAAGGCGAGCAGTACTTC.

Many counts were recorded for this clonotype. V gene TRBV2 combines with J gene TRBJ2-1; unclear D gene. Germline CDR1 SNHLY, CDR2 FYNNEI. The CDR3 has 10 amino acids. V was shortened by 5 bases and J by 13 bases, with 9 bases between the two germline ends. The CDR3: CASSRLVQFF. The DNA for the CDR3 is TGTGCCAGCAGTCGACTCGTCCAGTTCTTC.

This clonotype was counted only a few times. V usage is TRBV5-6 and J usage is TRBJ2-7; 8 bases fit TRBD2. The CDR3 runs 18 residues. V trimming: 4 bases; J trimming: 6 bases; junction bases outside the gene matches: 21. Germline V CDR1 and CDR2: SGHDT, YYEEEE. CDR3 residues: CASSPVLAAGPWASEQYF. The CDR3 bases are TGTGCCAGCAGCCCGGTACTAGCGGCGGGCCCCTGGGCCTCCGAGCAGTACTTC.

This clonotype was seen a handful of times. The rearrangement uses TRBV3-1 and TRBJ2-7; D possibly corresponds to TRBD1 (6 bases). Trimming shortened V by 3 bases and J by 5 bases, and 11 bases separated the two germline ends. This CDR3 is 13 amino acids long. CDR1 is LGHDT, CDR2 YNNKEL, per germline (reference sequence). The CDR3: CASSQGARDEQYF. CDR3 DNA sequence: TGTGCCAGCAGCCAGGGGGCCCGGGACGAGCAGTACTTC.

This clonotype was counted at least ten times. The chain combines TRBV27 with TRBJ1-4; D gene unclear. V dropped 3 bases and J dropped 1 base, with 15 bases sitting between them. The CDR3 consists of 17 residues. Germline V lookup: CDR1 MNHEY, CDR2 SMNVEV (reference sequence). The CDR3 loop reads CASSFQADGVTNEKLFF. DNA of the CDR3: TGTGCCAGCAGTTTCCAGGCGGACGGCGTAACTAATGAAAAACTGTTTTTT.

This clonotype has only one observation. This chain joins TRBV5-6 and TRBJ2-1, with D unresolved. The CDR3 has 20 amino acids. Trimming removed 0 bases at V and 0 bases at J, with 22 bases between. Looked up from germline, CDR1 is SGHDT and CDR2 is YYEEEE. CDR3 sequence: CASSLDPAKDKPSSYNEQFF. Written as DNA, the CDR3 is TGTGCCAGCAGCTTGGACCCTGCGAAGGATAAACCAAGCTCCTACAATGAGCAGTTCTTC.

The chain carries TRBV19 and TRBJ1-2, with 9 bases fitting TRBD1. Germline values: CDR1 LNHDA, CDR2 SQIVND (reference sequence). V was pared by 3 bases and J by 4 bases, with 3 bases of the junction left unmatched. This CDR3 has 14 amino acids. The CDR3 loop is CASSMGQGTYGYTF. DNA for the CDR3: TGTGCCAGTAGTATGGGACAGGGTACCTATGGCTACACCTTC. Full variable domain (missing parts from reference TRBV19 and TRBJ1-2): DGGITQSPKYLFRKEGQNVTLSCEQNLNHDAMYWYRQDPGQGLRLIYYSQIVNDFQKGDIAEGYSVSREKKESFPLTVTSAQKNPTAFYLCASSMGQGTYGYTFGSGTRLTVV.

This clonotype appeared a few times. The chain employs TRBV12-3 or TRBV12-4 and TRBJ1-5; D possibly corresponds to TRBD1 (5 bases). This CDR3 is 16 amino acids long. The V and J ends lost 4 bases and 10 bases respectively, with 23 bases between them. This chain's CDR3 is CASSSDRRDGNCPQHF. CDR3 sequence (DNA): TGTGCCAGCAGTTCCGATCGCCGGGACGGTAATTGCCCCCAGCATTTT.

The chain has TRBV20-1 and TRBJ2-5; TRBD1 matches 9 bases. CDR3 length: 15 amino acids. With 2 bases clipped from V and 2 bases from J, the junction kept 6 bases outside the gene matches. Germline assignment: CDR1 DFQATT and CDR2 SNEGSKA (reference sequence). The CDR3 nucleotides read TGCAGTGCTAGACCACTGACAGGGGGACAAGAGACCCAGTACTTC. This translates into CSARPLTGGQETQYF.

This clonotype was picked up many times. This rearrangement joins TRBV7-2 to TRBJ1-5, with unresolved D. Germline CDR1 SGHTA, CDR2 FQGNSA. The V end lost 2 bases, the J end lost 2 bases, and 13 bases lay between the germline ends. This CDR3 has 16 residues. The CDR3 region has the DNA TGTGCCAGCAGCTTAAGGCCTGGGATCGGCAATCAGCCCCAGCATTTT. This encodes CASSLRPGIGNQPQHF.

Written as DNA, the CDR3 is TGCAGTGCTAGACTTGGGTATGATTCACCCCTCCACTTT. This encodes CSARLGYDSPLHF. The gene calls are TRBV20-1 and TRBJ1-6; no clear D. CDR3 size: 13 residues. CDR1 DFQATT and CDR2 SNEGSKA come from the germline V gene (reference sequence). V lost 2 bases, J lost 8 bases, and 10 bases lay in between.

In this sample, this clonotype turned up a few times. The chain carries TRBV6-6 and TRBJ1-4, with 11 bases identical to TRBD1. Germline V gene lookup returns CDR1 MNHNY and CDR2 SVGAGI (reference sequence). V gave up 5 bases and J gave up 5 bases; unmatched junction bases: 7. The CDR3 sequence is 16 residues long. The chain's CDR3 is CASSTDRGRENEKLFF. The DNA of the CDR3 is TGTGCCAGCAGTACGGACAGGGGGCGCGAGAATGAAAAACTGTTTTTT.

This clonotype has at least ten counts. The chain joins TRBV7-2 to TRBJ1-1, with D unresolved. Germline values: CDR1 SGHTA, CDR2 FQGNSA. This CDR3 contains 14 residues. Deletions cut 4 bases from V and 4 bases from J, with 13 bases between. The CDR3 region has the DNA TGTGCCAGCAGCTCCGTCGGGCCTGGCACTGAAGCTTTCTTT. Amino acid sequence: CASSSVGPGTEAFF.

The chain carries TRBV5-1 and TRBJ2-3, with D tentatively TRBD1 (7 bases). Trimming pared 1 base from V and 5 bases from J, leaving 8 bases between. CDR3 size: 13 residues. Germline V CDR1 and CDR2: SGHRS, YFSETQ. As DNA, the CDR3 is TGCGCCAGCAGCTTGCAGGGGGGAGATACGCAGTATTTT. This codes for CASSLQGGDTQYF.

This clonotype showed up many times. This sequence joins TRBV7-8 and TRBJ1-1; D unclear. Germline CDR1 reads SGHVS; CDR2 reads FQNEAQ. The CDR3 contains 16 residues. V was pared by 0 bases and J by 0 bases, with 11 bases between. The CDR3 region has the DNA TGTGCCAGCAGCTTAGCGTCGGGCCCCTTGAACACTGAAGCTTTCTTT. This gives the protein CASSLASGPLNTEAFF.

The table lists this clonotype with many counts. The chain employs TRBV7-2 and TRBJ2-3; no definite D call. The CDR3 extends over 12 amino acids. V was clipped by 5 bases and J by 4 bases, with 7 bases between them. Germline V CDR1 and CDR2: SGHTA, FQGNSA. The CDR3 protein is CASSLYADTQYF. CDR3 DNA sequence: TGTGCCAGCAGCCTTTATGCAGATACGCAGTATTTT.

The V call is TRBV21-1, the J call TRBJ1-5. TRBV21-1 is described as a pseudogene. The CDR3 loop spans 16 amino acids. CDR3 protein: CASSKGRGHGNQPQHF. The CDR3 region has the DNA TGTGCCAGCAGCAAGGGGAGAGGGCACGGCAATCAGCCCCAGCATTTT.

This clonotype was counted a few times. This sequence joins TRBV20-1 and TRBJ2-1; D is unclear. V lost 6 bases, J lost 7 bases, and 10 bases lay in between. This CDR3 comprises 11 residues. Germline lookup yields CDR1 DFQATT and CDR2 SNEGSKA (reference sequence). The DNA for the CDR3 is TGCAGTGCCGAGACCGCTAATGAGCAGTTCTTC. Protein: CSAETANEQFF.

The gene calls are TRBV6-6 and TRBJ2-7, with TRBD2 matching 9 bases. The germline V gene encodes CDR1 MNHNY and CDR2 SVGAGI (reference sequence). The V gene end was trimmed by 5 bases and the J gene end by 6 bases; junction bases not matched to a gene: 11. This CDR3 is built from 15 residues. CDR3 DNA sequence: TGTGCCAGCAGTACGGCGGGTAGCGGGAGTGTCGAGCAGTACTTC. Translated, it gives CASSTAGSGSVEQYF.

This clonotype was detected a few times. The rearrangement links TRBV6-2 or TRBV6-3 to TRBJ2-1, with 7 bases matching TRBD1. The V and J ends lost 5 bases and 0 bases, in that order; junction bases with no gene match: 7. Germline V gene sequence: CDR1 MNHEY, CDR2 SVGEGT. CDR3 length equals 16 residues. CDR3 loop: CASSNRQGSSYNEQFF. DNA of the CDR3: TGTGCCAGCAGTAACCGACAGGGTAGCTCCTACAATGAGCAGTTCTTC.